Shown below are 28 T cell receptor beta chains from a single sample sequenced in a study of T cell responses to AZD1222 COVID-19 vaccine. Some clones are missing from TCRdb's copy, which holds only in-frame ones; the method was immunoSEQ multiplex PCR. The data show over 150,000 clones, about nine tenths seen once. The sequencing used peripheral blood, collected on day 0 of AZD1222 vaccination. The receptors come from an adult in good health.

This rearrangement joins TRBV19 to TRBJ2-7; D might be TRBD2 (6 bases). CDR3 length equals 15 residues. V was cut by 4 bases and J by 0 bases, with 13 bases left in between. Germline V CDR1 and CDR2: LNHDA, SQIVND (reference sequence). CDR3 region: CASSRTGESSYEQYF. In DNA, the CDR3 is TGTGCCAGTAGTAGGACGGGAGAGAGCTCCTACGAGCAGTACTTC.

In DNA form, the CDR3 reads TGCAGTGCTAGTAACGCCAGCTCCCCCGGTTATGGCTACACCTTC. Amino acid sequence: CSASNASSPGYGYTF. The rearrangement joins TRBV20-1 to TRBJ1-2; D remains unclear. This CDR3 region has 15 residues. From germline, CDR1 is DFQATT and CDR2 SNEGSKA (reference sequence). Trimming cost V 3 bases and J 5 bases, with 19 bases left between them.

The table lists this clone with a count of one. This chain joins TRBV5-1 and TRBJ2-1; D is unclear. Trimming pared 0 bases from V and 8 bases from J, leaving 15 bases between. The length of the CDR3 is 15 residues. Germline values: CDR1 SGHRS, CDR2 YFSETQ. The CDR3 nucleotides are TGCGCCAGCAGCTTGGGACCCGCCCTTGGCGATGAGCAGTTCTTC. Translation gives CASSLGPALGDEQFF. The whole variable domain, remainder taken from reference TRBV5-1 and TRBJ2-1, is KAGVTQTPRYLIKTRGQQVTLSCSPISGHRSVSWYQQTPGQGLQFLFEYFSETQRNKGNFPGRFSGRQFSNSRSEMNVSTLELGDSALYLCASSLGPALGDEQFFGPGTRLTVL.

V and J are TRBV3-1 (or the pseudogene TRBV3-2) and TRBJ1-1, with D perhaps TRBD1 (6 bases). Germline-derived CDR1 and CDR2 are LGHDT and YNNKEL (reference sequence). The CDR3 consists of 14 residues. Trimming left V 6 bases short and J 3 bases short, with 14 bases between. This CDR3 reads CASSHRGRDTEAFF. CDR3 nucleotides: TGTGCCAGCAGTCATCGGGGGCGAGACACTGAAGCTTTCTTT.

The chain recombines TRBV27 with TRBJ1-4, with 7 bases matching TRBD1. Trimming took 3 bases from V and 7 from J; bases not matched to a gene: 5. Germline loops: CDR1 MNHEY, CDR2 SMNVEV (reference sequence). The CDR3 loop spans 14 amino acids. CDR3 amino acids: CASSFEGAGEKLFF. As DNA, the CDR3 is TGTGCCAGCAGTTTTGAGGGGGCGGGTGAAAAACTGTTTTTT.

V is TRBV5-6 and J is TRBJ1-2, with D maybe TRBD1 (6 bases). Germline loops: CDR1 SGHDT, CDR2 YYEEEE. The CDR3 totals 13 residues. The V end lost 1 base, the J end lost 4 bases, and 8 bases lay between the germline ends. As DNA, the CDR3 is TGTGCCAGCAGCTTGAGGGACACCTATGGCTACACCTTC. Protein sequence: CASSLRDTYGYTF.

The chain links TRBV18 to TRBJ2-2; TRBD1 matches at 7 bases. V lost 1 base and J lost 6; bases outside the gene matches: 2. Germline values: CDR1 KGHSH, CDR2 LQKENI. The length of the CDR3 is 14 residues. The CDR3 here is CASSPQRGPGELFF. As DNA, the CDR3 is TGTGCCAGCTCACCACAAAGGGGGCCCGGGGAGCTGTTTTTT.

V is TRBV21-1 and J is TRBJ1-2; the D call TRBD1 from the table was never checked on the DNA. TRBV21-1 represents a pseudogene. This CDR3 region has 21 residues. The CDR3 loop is CASSKEDFIGRGDRANYGYTF. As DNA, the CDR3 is TGTGCCAGCAGCAAAGAAGACTTCATAGGTAGGGGGGACAGGGCTAACTATGGCTACACCTTC.

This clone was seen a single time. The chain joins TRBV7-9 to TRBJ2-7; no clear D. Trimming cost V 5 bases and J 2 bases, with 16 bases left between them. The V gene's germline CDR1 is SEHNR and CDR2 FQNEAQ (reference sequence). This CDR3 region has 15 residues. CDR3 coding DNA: TGTGCCAGCAGCGATGTACGCCTCAGGACCTACGAGCAGTACTTC. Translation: CASSDVRLRTYEQYF.

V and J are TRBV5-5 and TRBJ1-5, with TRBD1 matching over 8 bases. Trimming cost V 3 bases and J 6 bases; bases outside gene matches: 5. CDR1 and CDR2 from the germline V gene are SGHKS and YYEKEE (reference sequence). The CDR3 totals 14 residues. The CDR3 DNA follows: TGTGCCAGCAGCTCGGGACAGGTGGGTCAGCCCCAGCATTTT. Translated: CASSSGQVGQPQHF.

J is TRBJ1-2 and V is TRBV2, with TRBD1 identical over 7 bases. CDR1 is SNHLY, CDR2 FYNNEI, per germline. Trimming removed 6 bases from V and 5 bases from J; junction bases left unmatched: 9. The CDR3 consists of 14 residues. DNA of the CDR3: TGTGCCAGCAGAATACAGGGGATTGGGTATGGCTACACCTTC. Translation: CASRIQGIGYGYTF.

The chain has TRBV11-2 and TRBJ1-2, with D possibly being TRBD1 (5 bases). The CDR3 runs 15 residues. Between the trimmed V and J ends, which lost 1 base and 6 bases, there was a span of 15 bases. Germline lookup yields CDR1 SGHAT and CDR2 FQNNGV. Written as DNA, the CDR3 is TGTGCCAGCAGCTTAGGTCCCGGGACGGAGCATGGCTACACCTTC. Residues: CASSLGPGTEHGYTF.

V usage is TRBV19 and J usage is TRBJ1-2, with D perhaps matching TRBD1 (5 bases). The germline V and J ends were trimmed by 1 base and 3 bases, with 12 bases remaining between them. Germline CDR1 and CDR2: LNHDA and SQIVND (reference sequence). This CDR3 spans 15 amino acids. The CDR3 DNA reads TGTGCCAGTAGTATAGGTGAGGGGCTCTACTATGGCTACACCTTC. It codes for CASSIGEGLYYGYTF.

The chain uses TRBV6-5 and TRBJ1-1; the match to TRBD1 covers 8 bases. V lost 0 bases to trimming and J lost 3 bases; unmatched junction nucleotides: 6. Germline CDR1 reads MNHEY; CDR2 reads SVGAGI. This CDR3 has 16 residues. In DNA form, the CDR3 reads TGTGCCAGCAGTTACTCGGGCAGGGGGCGAGACACTGAAGCTTTCTTT. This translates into CASSYSGRGRDTEAFF.

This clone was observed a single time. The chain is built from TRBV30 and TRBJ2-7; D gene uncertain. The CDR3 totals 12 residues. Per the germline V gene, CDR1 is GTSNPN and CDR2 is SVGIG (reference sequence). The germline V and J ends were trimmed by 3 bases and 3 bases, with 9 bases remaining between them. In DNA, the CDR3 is TGTGCCTGGAGCGCTACGTTCTACGAGCAGTACTTC. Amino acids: CAWSATFYEQYF.

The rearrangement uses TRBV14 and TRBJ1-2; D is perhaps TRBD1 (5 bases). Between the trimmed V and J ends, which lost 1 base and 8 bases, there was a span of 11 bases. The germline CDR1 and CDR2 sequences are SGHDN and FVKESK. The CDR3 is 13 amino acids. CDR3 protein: CASSQGQHFGYTF. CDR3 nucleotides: TGTGCCAGCAGCCAAGGACAGCACTTCGGCTACACCTTC. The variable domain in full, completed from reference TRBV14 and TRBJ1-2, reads EAGVTQFPSHSVIEKGQTVTLRCDPISGHDNLYWYRRVMGKEIKFLLHFVKESKQDESGMPNNRFLAERTGGTYSTLKVQPAELEDSGVYFCASSQGQHFGYTFGSGTRLTVV.

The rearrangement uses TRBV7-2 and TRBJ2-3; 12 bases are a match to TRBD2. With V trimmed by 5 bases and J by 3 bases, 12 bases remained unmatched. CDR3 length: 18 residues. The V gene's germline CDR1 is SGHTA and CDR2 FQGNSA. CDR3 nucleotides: TGTGCCAGCAGCCTCCGCCACAGGACTAGCGGGGCGACAGATACGCAGTATTTT. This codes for CASSLRHRTSGATDTQYF.

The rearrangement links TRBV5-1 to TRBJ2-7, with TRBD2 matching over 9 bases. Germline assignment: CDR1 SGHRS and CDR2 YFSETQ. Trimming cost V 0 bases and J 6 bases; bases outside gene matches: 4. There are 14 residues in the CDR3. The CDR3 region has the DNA TGCGCCAGCAGCTTGGCGACTAGCGGTAGCGAGCAGTACTTC. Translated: CASSLATSGSEQYF.

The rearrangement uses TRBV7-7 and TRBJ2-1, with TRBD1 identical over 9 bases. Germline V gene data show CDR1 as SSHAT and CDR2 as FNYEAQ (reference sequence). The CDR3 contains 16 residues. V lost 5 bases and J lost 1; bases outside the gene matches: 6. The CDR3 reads CASSRLGTGSYNEQFF. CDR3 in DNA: TGTGCCAGCAGCCGACTCGGGACAGGGTCCTACAATGAGCAGTTCTTC.

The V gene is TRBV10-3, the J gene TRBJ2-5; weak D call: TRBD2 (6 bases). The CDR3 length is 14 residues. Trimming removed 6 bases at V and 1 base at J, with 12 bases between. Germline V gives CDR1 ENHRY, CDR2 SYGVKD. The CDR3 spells CAIRGGIGQETQYF. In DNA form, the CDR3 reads TGTGCCATCAGAGGCGGGATAGGCCAAGAGACCCAGTACTTC.

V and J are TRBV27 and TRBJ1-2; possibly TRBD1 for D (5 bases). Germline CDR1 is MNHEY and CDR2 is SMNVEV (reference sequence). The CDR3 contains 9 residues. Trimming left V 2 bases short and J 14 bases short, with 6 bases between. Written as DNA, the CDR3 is TGTGCCAGCAGTTTAGGGGGGACCTTC. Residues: CASSLGGTF.

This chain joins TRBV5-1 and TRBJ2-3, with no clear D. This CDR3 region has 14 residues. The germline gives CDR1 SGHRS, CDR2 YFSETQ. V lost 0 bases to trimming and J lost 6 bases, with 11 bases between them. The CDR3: CASSLEVELDTQYF. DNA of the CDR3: TGCGCCAGCAGCTTGGAGGTGGAGTTGGATACGCAGTATTTT.

The CDR3 DNA reads as TGTGCCAGCAGCGTCCGGACAAACAATGAGCAGTTCTTC. Translation: CASSVRTNNEQFF. The V gene is TRBV7-2, the J gene TRBJ2-1; maybe TRBD1 (5 bases). The germline V and J ends were trimmed by 5 bases and 5 bases, with 10 bases remaining between them. The CDR3 sequence is 13 residues long. In germline, CDR1 is SGHTA, CDR2 FQGNSA.

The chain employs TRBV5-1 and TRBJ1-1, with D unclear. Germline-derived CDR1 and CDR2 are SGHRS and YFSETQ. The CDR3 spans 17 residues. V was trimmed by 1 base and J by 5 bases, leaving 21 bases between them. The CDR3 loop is CASSLSMAVRGGTEAFF. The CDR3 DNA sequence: TGCGCCAGCAGCTTGTCGATGGCAGTTCGGGGAGGAACTGAAGCTTTCTTT. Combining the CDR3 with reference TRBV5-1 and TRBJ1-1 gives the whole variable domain KAGVTQTPRYLIKTRGQQVTLSCSPISGHRSVSWYQQTPGQGLQFLFEYFSETQRNKGNFPGRFSGRQFSNSRSEMNVSTLELGDSALYLCASSLSMAVRGGTEAFFGQGTRLTVV.

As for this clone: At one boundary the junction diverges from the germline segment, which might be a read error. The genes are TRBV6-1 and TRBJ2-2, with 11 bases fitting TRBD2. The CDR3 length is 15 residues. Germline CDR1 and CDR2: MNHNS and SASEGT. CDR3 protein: CASIELAGVAGELFF. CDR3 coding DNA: TGTGCCAGCATTGAACTAGCGGGGGTGGCCGGGGAGCTGTTTTTT.

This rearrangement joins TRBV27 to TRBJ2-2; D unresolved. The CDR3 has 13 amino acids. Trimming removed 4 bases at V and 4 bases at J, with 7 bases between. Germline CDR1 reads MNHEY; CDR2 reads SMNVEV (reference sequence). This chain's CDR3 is CASSWSVTGELFF. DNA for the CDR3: TGTGCCAGCAGTTGGTCGGTCACCGGGGAGCTGTTTTTT.

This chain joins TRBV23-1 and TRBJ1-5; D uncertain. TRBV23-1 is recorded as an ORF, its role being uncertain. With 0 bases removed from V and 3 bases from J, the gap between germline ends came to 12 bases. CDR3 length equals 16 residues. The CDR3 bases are TGCGCCAGCAGTCAATCGTCGGCAGCCGCCAATCAGCCCCAGCATTTT. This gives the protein CASSQSSAAANQPQHF.

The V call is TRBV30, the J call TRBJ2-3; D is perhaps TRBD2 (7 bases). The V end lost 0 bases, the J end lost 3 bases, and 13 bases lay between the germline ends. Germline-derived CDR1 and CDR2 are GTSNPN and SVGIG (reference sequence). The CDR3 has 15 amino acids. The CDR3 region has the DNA TGTGCCTGGAGTGTAGGGGGGGCCGTTACAGATACGCAGTATTTT. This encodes CAWSVGGAVTDTQYF.